The present TCR beta chain was sequenced within a study of T cells in localized non-small cell lung cancer. Regarding the study as a whole: Longer overall survival accompanied higher blood T cell density.

Many counts were recorded for this clone. What it binds is not known. V shed 6 bases and J 3 bases; nucleotides not matched to a gene: 7. This CDR3 has 14 residues. Germline V gives CDR1 MNHEY, CDR2 SMNVEV (reference sequence). Method: immunoSEQ multiplex PCR; TCRdb's copy keeps in-frame clones and lacks some. The table shows more than 45,000 clones, with approximately 90% occurring only once. The rearrangement joins TRBV27 to TRBJ2-5, with 7 bases that match TRBD2. This sequence originates from a male donor aged 60 or over with stage III squamous cell lung carcinoma. The sequences come from peripheral blood, collected before any cancer treatment. The CDR3 sequence is CASSTLGLEETQYF. Here the CDR3 DNA reads TGTGCCAGCAGCACTCTTGGACTAGAAGAGACCCAGTACTTC.